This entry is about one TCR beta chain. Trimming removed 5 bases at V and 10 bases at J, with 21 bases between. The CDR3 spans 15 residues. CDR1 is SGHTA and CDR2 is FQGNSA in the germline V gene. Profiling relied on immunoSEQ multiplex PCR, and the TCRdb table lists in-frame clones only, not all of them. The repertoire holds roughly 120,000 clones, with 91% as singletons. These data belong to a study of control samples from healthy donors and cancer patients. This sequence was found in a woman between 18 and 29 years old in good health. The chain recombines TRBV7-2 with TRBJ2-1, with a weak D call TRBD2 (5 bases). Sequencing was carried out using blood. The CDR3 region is CASSIGLLGPVEQFF. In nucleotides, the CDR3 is TGTGCCAGCAGCATCGGACTCCTAGGGCCTGTGGAGCAGTTCTTC.